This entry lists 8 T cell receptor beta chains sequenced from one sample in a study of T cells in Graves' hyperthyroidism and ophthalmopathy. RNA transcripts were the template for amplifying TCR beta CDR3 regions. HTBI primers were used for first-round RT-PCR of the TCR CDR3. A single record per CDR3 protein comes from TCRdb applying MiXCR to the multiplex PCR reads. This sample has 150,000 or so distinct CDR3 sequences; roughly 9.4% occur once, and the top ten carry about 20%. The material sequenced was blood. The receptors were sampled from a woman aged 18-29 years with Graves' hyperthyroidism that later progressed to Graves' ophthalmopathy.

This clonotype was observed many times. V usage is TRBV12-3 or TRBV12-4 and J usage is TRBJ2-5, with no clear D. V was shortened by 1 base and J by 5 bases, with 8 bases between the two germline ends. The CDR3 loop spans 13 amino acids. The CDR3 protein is CASSLVGFETQYF. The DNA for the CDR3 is TGTGCCAGCAGTTTAGTGGGGTTCGAGACCCAGTACTTC.

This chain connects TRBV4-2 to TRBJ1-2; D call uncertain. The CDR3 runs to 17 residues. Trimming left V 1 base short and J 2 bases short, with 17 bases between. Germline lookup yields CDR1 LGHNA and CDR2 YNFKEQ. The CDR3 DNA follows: TGTGCCAGCAGCCAAGTAGTCAAAGCAGCTTCCAACTATGGCTACACCTTC. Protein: CASSQVVKAASNYGYTF.

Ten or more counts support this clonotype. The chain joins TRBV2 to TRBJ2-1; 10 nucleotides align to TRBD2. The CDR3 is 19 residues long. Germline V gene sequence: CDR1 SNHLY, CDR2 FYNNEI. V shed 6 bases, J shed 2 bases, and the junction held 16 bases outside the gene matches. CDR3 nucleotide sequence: TGTGCCAGCAGGTCCCTACTAGCGGGGCTGAGGGCACCCTACAATGAGCAGTTCTTC. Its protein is CASRSLLAGLRAPYNEQFF.

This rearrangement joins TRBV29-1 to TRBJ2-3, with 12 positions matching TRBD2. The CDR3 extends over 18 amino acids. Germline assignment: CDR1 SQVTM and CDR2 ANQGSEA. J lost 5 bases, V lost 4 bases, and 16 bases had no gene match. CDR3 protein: CSVARTSGTLGRRDTQYF. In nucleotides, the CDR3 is TGCAGCGTTGCTCGGACTAGCGGGACCTTAGGAAGGAGAGATACGCAGTATTTT.

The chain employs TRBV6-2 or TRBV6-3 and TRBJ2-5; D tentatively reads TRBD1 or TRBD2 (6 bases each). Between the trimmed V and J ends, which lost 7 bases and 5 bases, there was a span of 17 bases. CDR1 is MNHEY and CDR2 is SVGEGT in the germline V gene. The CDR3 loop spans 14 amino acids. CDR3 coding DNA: TGTGCCAGCAAGGTTGGGGGGCCGGGTGAGACCCAGTACTTC. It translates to CASKVGGPGETQYF.

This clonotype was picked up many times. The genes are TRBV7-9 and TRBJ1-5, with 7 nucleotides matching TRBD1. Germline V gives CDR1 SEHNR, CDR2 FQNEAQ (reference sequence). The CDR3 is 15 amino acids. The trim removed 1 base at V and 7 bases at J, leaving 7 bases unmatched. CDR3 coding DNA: TGTGCCAGCAGCTTAGGACAGGGAATTCTGCAGCCCCAGCATTTT. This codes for CASSLGQGILQPQHF.

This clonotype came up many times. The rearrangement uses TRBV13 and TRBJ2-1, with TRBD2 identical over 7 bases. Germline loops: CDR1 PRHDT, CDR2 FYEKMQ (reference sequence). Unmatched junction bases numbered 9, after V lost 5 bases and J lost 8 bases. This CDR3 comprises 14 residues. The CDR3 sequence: CASSPRLALDEQFF. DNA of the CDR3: TGTGCCAGCAGCCCCCGACTAGCTCTCGATGAGCAGTTCTTC.

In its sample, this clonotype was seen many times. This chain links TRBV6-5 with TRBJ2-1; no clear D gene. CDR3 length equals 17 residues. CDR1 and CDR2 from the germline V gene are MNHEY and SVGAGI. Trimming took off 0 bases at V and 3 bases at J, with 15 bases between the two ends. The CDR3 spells CASSYSLPTRYYNEQFF. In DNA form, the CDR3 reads TGTGCCAGCAGTTACTCCCTACCGACACGTTACTACAATGAGCAGTTCTTC.